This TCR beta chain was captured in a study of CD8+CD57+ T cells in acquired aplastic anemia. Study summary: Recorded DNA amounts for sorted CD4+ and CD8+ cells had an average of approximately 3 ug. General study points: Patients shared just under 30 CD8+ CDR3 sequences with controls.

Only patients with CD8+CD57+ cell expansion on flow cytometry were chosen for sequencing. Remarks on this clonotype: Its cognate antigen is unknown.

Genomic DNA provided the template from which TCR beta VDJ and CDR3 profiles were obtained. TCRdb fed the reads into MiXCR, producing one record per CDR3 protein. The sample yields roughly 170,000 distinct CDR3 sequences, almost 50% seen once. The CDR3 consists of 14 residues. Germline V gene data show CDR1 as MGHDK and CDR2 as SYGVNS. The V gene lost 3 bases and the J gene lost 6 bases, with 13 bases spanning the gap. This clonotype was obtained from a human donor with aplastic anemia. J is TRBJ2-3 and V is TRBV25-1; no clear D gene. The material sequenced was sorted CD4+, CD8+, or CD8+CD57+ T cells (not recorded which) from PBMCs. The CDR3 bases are TGTGCCAGCAGTGATGTTTTAGGCCTGGATACGCAGTATTTT. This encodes CASSDVLGLDTQYF. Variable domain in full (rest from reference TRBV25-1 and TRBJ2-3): EADIYQTPRYLVIGTGKKITLECSQTMGHDKMYWYQQDPGMELHLIHYSYGVNSTEKGDLSSESTVSRIRTEHFPLTLESARPSHTSQYLCASSDVLGLDTQYFGPGTRLTVL.